The source of this T cell receptor beta chain is a study of CD8+ T cells in alopecia areata. Study-wide points: Sharing of TCR sequences between patients (possibly for HLA-related reasons) was less clear than in mice.

This clone was counted only a few times. The antigen remains unidentified. Sequencing templates came from extracted RNA that was reverse transcribed into cDNA. The method was immunoSEQ multiplex PCR; TCRdb's version includes in-frame clones alone and lacks a portion of them. This table has 150,000 or so clones, roughly 50% appearing once. The V gene end was trimmed by 10 bases and the J gene end by 7 bases; junction bases not matched to a gene: 2. The CDR3 sequence is 12 residues long. Germline CDR1 MNHEY, CDR2 SVGAGI. Collection of lesional scalp punch biopsies and peripheral blood was performed in alopecia areata patients.

This receptor was taken from a human donor with alopecia areata. Sequenced material: CD8+ T cells sorted from blood, taken at week 0. The chain recombines TRBV6-5 with TRBJ2-1; the match to TRBD2 covers 12 bases. The DNA for the CDR3 is TGTGCCACTGGACTAGCGGGGAATGAGCAGTTCTTC. It encodes CATGLAGNEQFF.